This paragraph reports one TCR beta chain. The assay was immunoSEQ multiplex PCR, and TCRdb's table has in-frame clones only and misses some. Counted here are about 150,000 clones, over 70% occurring once; the ten biggest clones make up roughly 0.56%. The data derive from a study of blood T cell repertoires in COVID-19. V gave up 5 bases and J gave up 3 bases, with 10 bases separating them. The CDR3 runs 13 residues. Per germline, CDR1 SEHNR and CDR2 FQNEAQ (reference sequence). The chain combines TRBV7-9 with TRBJ2-5; D gene ambiguous. Material for sequencing was peripheral blood. This clonotype was obtained from a man aged 55 to 69 with acute or convalescent COVID-19. The CDR3 DNA reads TGTGCCAGCAGCCCCCCTATAAAAGAGACCCAGTACTTC. This sequence encodes CASSPPIKETQYF.